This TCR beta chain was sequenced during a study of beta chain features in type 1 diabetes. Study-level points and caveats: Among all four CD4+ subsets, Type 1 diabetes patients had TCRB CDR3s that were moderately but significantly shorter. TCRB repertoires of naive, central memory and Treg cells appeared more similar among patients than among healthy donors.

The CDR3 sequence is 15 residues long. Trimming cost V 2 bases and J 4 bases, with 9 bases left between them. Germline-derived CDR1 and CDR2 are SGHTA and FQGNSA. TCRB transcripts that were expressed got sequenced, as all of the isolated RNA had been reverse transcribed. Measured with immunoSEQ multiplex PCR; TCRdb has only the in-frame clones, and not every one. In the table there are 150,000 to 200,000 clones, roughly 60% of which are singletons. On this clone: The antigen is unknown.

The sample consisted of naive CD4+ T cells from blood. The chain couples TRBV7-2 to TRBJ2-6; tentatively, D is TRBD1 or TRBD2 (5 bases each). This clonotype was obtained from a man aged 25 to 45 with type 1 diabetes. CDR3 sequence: CASSLQGPGANVLTF. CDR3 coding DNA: TGTGCCAGCAGCTTACAGGGACCCGGGGCCAACGTCCTGACTTTC.